Detailed here is one TCR beta chain. Its antigen is not yet known. Nothing much larger sits one base from this clone, and base qualities are not available. The CDR3 regions of human TCRbeta chains were analyzed by immunosequencing. The paper's processing steps were these. Repertoire TCRs were checked for matches against a reference library of SARS-CoV-2-specific TCRs that had been generated using the MIRA antigen-specificity platform. Breadth meant the fraction of unique TCRs that were SARS-CoV-2-associated, whereas depth meant the fraction of total T cells that were SARS-CoV-2-associated. Using the MIRA data, each spike-specific TCR was mapped to the spike region that the TCR reacts to and placed in a CD4 or CD8 class. Log10-transformed breadth and depth values were compared by one-way ANOVA with Sidak's multiple comparisons tests. Here the immuneACCESS table is served through TCRdb, limited to in-frame sequences with V and J called. Missing clones are a known gap in these copies; in checked studies unresolved V genes cover under half, and the rest lacks a known reason. The V and J calls and clone size are taken from that table; D and trimming were inferred from the DNA. This sample is represented by about 170,000 clones; roughly nine tenths of them were singletons. Together, the top ten hold approximately 0.97% of the sample.

The data were taken from a study of T cell responses to AZD1222 COVID-19 vaccine (dated by TCRdb to the early 2020s). Broadly, across the study: TCR sequencing was performed for about 240 trial participants, of whom some 200 were given two doses of AZD1222 and roughly 25 were given two doses of MenACWY control vaccine. Enrollment into the trials was organized by age into subgroups of 18-55, 56-69 and 70-plus years, and those subgroups contained about 160, 30 and 59 TCR-sequenced participants, respectively.

According to the study, the label for this sample's time point signals: about 28 days (+/-7) after the second vaccine dose. AZD1222 recipients whose second dose came at about 4 weeks and those whose second dose came at about 12 weeks were combined into one group, since spike-specific TCR depth and breadth did not differ between the two schedules. Vaccinee samples came from UK trials COV001 and COV002, including a single-blind randomized controlled phase 2/3 trial of AZD1222 (ChAdOx1 nCoV-19) in healthy adults. For TCRbeta chain sequencing, PBMC samples from trial participants were taken at day 0 and at day 28 after the second dose. Broad study findings and their caveats: After two AZD1222 doses, spike-specific TCR breadth and depth were significantly higher than at day 0 and than in MenACWY recipients. Because no day 14 peak-response samples were available, the repertoires could be characterized only after the peak T cell response. Only six or seven AZD1222 recipients were SARS-CoV-2 seropositive at baseline, limiting conclusions about previously exposed vaccinees. Nearly half of unique spike-specific TCRs reportedly recognized epitopes outside regions mutated in the B.1.351 and B.1.1.7 variants. The 56-69-year group was small, and its depth increase did not reach significance, likely because of low power. Most participants were white British and females outnumbered males, and the authors suggested that clonal diversity may have been underestimated. The vaccine-associated CD4 TCRs covered the entire spike protein, and the dominant responses fell in regions 160-218 and 743-854.

V gives up 0 bases and J gives up 4 bases, and the segment between their germline ends measures 9 bases. The CDR3 has 14 amino acids, counting the end cysteine and phenylalanine. Of the read, only the CDR3 DNA is kept; its 42 bases are in frame from base 1. The germline V gene yields MNHEY for CDR1 and SVGAGI for CDR2. The sequence joins TRBV6-5 to TRBJ1-2, with the D segment identity uncertain. The sequences come from peripheral blood, collected 28 days after the second AZD1222 dose. This sequence was found in an adult who received the AZD1222 COVID-19 vaccine. CDR3 sequence: CASSYSSQIYGYTF. The nucleotide sequence reads TGTGCCAGCAGTTACTCGTCGCAGATCTATGGCTACACCTTC.